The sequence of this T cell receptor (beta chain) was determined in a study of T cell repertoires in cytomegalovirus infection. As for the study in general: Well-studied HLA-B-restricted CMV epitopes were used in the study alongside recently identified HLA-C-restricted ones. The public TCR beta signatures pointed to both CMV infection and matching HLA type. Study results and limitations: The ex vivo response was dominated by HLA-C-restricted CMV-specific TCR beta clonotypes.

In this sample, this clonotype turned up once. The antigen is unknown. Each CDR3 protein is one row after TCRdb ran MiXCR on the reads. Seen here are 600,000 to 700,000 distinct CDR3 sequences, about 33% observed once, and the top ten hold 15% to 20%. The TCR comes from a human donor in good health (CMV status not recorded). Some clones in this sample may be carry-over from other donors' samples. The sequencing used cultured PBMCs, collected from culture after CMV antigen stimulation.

CDR3 amino acids: CASSLGQGGMLEAFF. The DNA for the CDR3 is TGTGCCAGCAGCTTAGGACAGGGAGGGATGCTTGAAGCTTTCTTT. The V and J genes are TRBV7-9 and TRBJ1-1; 7 bases are shared with TRBD1. The CDR3 has 15 amino acids. V shed 1 base, J shed 7 bases, and the junction held 9 bases outside the gene matches. Germline V gene sequence: CDR1 SEHNR, CDR2 FQNEAQ (reference sequence).